This T cell receptor beta chain was obtained from a study of blood T cell repertoires in COVID-19. Study details: In each case, the material was cDNA or gDNA derived from T cells, B-cell-depleted T cells, or PBMCs.

This table comes from immunoSEQ multiplex PCR, and its TCRdb copy is limited to in-frame clones, with some not included. The repertoire holds approximately 89,000 clones, with approximately 86% as singletons. Source material: peripheral blood. This clonotype was obtained from a woman between 70 and 85 years old with active or convalescent COVID-19.

CDR3 bases: TGTGCCAGTAGTAACCGTCCTGGGAGTTCTGAAGCTTTCTTT. It yields the protein CASSNRPGSSEAFF. This chain uses TRBV19 with TRBJ1-1; D gene ambiguous. The CDR3 is 14 residues long. CDR1 and CDR2 from the germline V gene are LNHDA and SQIVND (reference sequence). V gave up 4 bases and J gave up 6 bases, with 15 bases separating them.